This T cell receptor beta chain was identified in a study of CD8+CD57+ T cells in acquired aplastic anemia. Findings and limits, study-wide: Comparison of patients with controls identified nearly 30 shared CD8+ CDR3 sequences.

CDR1 is KGHSH, CDR2 LQKENI, per germline. V gave up 3 bases and J gave up 9 bases; unmatched junction bases: 10. The CDR3 extends over 15 amino acids. Genomic DNA provided the template from which TCR beta VDJ and CDR3 profiles were obtained. TCRdb re-analysed the reads in MiXCR, keeping a single row per CDR3 protein. The table includes approximately 180,000 distinct CDR3 sequences, roughly 50% detected once. Selection for sequencing was limited to patients who had shown CD8+CD57+ cell expansion by flow cytometry. The table lists this clonotype with a few counts. Its antigen is unidentified. The V and J genes are TRBV18 and TRBJ2-1, with TRBD2 matching 8 bases. Sequencing was performed on sorted CD4+, CD8+, or CD8+CD57+ T cells (not recorded which) from PBMCs. The TCR was taken from a human donor with aplastic anemia. CDR3 nucleotide sequence: TGTGCCAGCTCACCGAGTGAGAGGGCGGGGGGTGAGCAGTTCTTC. Protein sequence: CASSPSERAGGEQFF. Full variable domain (outside the CDR3, taken from reference TRBV18 and TRBJ2-1): NAGVMQNPRHLVRRRGQEARLRCSPMKGHSHVYWYRQLPEEGLKFMVYLQKENIIDESGMPKERFSAEFPKEGPSILRIQQVVRGDSAAYFCASSPSERAGGEQFFGPGTRLTVL.